Below, 14 T cell receptor beta chains from the same sample are listed, as sequenced in a study of T cell repertoires in cytomegalovirus infection. A single record per CDR3 protein comes from TCRdb applying MiXCR to the reads. The sample carries roughly 500,000 distinct CDR3 sequences, approximately 10% recorded once. Sequenced sample: PBMCs. These receptors all stem from a human donor in good health (CMV status not recorded). Some clones in this sample may be carry-over from other donors' samples.

There are a few counts of this clonotype. The gene calls are TRBV3-1 and TRBJ2-7; D not resolved. The germline CDR1 and CDR2 sequences are LGHDT and YNNKEL (reference sequence). This CDR3 is built from 12 residues. Deletions cut 3 bases from V and 6 bases from J, with 9 bases between. The CDR3 here is CASSHASVEQYF. The DNA for the CDR3 is TGTGCCAGCAGCCACGCCTCAGTCGAGCAGTACTTC.

This clonotype was observed many times. V usage is TRBV7-9 and J usage is TRBJ1-4, with 8 bases that match TRBD1. Germline V CDR1 and CDR2: SEHNR, FQNEAQ (reference sequence). The CDR3 loop spans 14 amino acids. The V segment lost 3 bases and the J segment 6 bases; nucleotides outside the gene matches: 3. In nucleotides, the CDR3 is TGTGCCAGCAGCTTTCCGGGACAGGATGAAAAACTGTTTTTT. Residues: CASSFPGQDEKLFF.

Ten or more counts support this clonotype. This CDR3 is CASSRSLAGGIFIYEQYF. The DNA of the CDR3 is TGTGCCAGCAGTCGCAGTCTAGCGGGAGGGATCTTCATCTACGAGCAGTACTTC. V usage is TRBV6-1 and J usage is TRBJ2-7; 12 bases align to TRBD2. This CDR3 comprises 18 residues. The germline gives CDR1 MNHNS, CDR2 SASEGT. Unmatched junction bases numbered 14, after V lost 5 bases and J lost 3 bases.

This chain joins TRBV15 and TRBJ1-5; TRBD1 is a possible D gene (5 bases). This CDR3 comprises 13 residues. V was pared by 6 bases and J by 3 bases, with 9 bases between. Germline lookup yields CDR1 LNHNV and CDR2 YYDKDF (reference sequence). The CDR3 spells CATSGGLNQPQHF. The DNA for the CDR3 is TGTGCCACCAGTGGGGGACTCAATCAGCCCCAGCATTTT. Together with reference TRBV15 and TRBJ1-5, the CDR3 gives the full variable domain: DAMVIQNPRYQVTQFGKPVTLSCSQTLNHNVMYWYQQKSSQAPKLLFHYYDKDFNNEADTPDNFQSRRPNTSFCFLDIRSPGLGDTAMYLCATSGGLNQPQHFGDGTRLSIL.

The chain employs TRBV6-6 and TRBJ2-1, with 10 bases identical to TRBD1. Germline V gives CDR1 MNHNY, CDR2 SVGAGI (reference sequence). The V gene end was trimmed by 5 bases and the J gene end by 7 bases; junction bases not matched to a gene: 5. The CDR3 totals 14 residues. CDR3 sequence: CASSGGQGENEQFF. CDR3 bases: TGTGCCAGCAGTGGCGGACAGGGGGAAAATGAGCAGTTCTTC.

In its sample, this clonotype was seen many times. The genes are TRBV19 and TRBJ1-1, with a possible D match to TRBD1 (6 bases). The CDR3 runs to 11 residues. CDR1 is LNHDA, CDR2 SQIVND, per germline (reference sequence). V dropped 9 bases and J dropped 5 bases, with 10 bases sitting between them. CDR3 region: CASTQGTEAFF. CDR3 DNA sequence: TGTGCCAGCACACAGGGAACTGAAGCTTTCTTT.

This clonotype was detected many times. This chain links TRBV28 with TRBJ1-2; D is undetermined. V dropped 1 base and J dropped 8 bases, with 8 bases sitting between them. The CDR3 has 12 amino acids. CDR1 and CDR2 (germline): MDHEN, SYDVKM. In nucleotides, the CDR3 is TGTGCCAGCAGTTTATCGGTGAAGGGCTACACCTTC. Its protein product is CASSLSVKGYTF.

This clonotype was seen more than once but under ten times. J is TRBJ1-2 and V is TRBV12-3 or TRBV12-4; unclear D gene. The ends were cut back, 5 bases at V and 0 bases at J, with 10 bases in the middle. The CDR3 sequence is 14 residues long. CDR3: CASSRPGPNYGYTF. The CDR3 DNA reads as TGTGCCAGCAGTCGGCCTGGCCCTAACTATGGCTACACCTTC.

This chain connects TRBV19 to TRBJ1-1; D is perhaps TRBD1 (5 bases). V lost 7 bases, J lost 4 bases, and 16 bases lay in between. The germline CDR1 and CDR2 sequences are LNHDA and SQIVND (reference sequence). The length of the CDR3 is 14 residues. CDR3 sequence reads: CASNPQGIGTEAFF. Written as DNA, the CDR3 is TGTGCCAGTAACCCCCAGGGTATAGGCACTGAAGCTTTCTTT.

This clonotype came up a few times. The rearrangement uses TRBV10-2 and TRBJ2-7, with a weak D call TRBD2 (7 bases). V was cut by 6 bases and J by 1 base, with 16 bases left in between. The CDR3 totals 15 residues. CDR1 and CDR2 (germline): WSHSY, SAAADI. In nucleotides, the CDR3 is TGCGCCAGCAGGGACCCGGGGGGCAGGTCCTACGAGCAGTACTTC. This translates into CASRDPGGRSYEQYF.

This clonotype was observed a few times. J is TRBJ1-5 and V is TRBV19, with D unclear. The CDR3 totals 13 residues. The V end lost 5 bases, the J end lost 7 bases, and 12 bases lay between the germline ends. Germline V gene lookup returns CDR1 LNHDA and CDR2 SQIVND (reference sequence). The chain's CDR3 is CASSFGVEQPQHF. The DNA for the CDR3 is TGTGCCAGTAGTTTCGGGGTGGAACAGCCCCAGCATTTT.

A remark on this clonotype: The conserved final phenylalanine or tryptophan is absent from the CDR3, which likely points to a read error. The V gene is TRBV19, the J gene TRBJ2-1; TRBD2 agrees at 8 bases. From germline, CDR1 is LNHDA and CDR2 SQIVND (reference sequence). The CDR3 sequence is 15 residues long. V shed 3 bases and J 6 bases; nucleotides not matched to a gene: 7. The CDR3 sequence: CASSISGTGTNEQFL. The CDR3 coding sequence is TGTGCCAGTAGTATTAGCGGGACTGGAACCAATGAGCAGTTCTTA.

The rearrangement uses TRBV3-1 and TRBJ1-5; D not certain. The germline V gene encodes CDR1 LGHDT and CDR2 YNNKEL (reference sequence). Trimming pared 0 bases from V and 9 bases from J, leaving 12 bases between. This CDR3 has 14 amino acids. CDR3 region: CASSQDVSELPQHF. The CDR3 nucleotides read TGTGCCAGCAGCCAAGATGTGTCCGAGCTGCCCCAGCATTTT.

The table lists this clonotype with a few counts. A much larger clone is a single base away; this may be a read error. The CDR3: CASRFSSGRAEEQYF. CDR3 coding DNA: TGTGCCAGCAGATTTTCTAGCGGGAGGGCTGAAGAGCAGTACTTC. The chain recombines TRBV12-3 or TRBV12-4 with TRBJ2-7; TRBD2 matches at 12 bases. V dropped 6 bases and J dropped 7; count of bases not matched to a gene: 10. The CDR3 has 15 residues.